This paragraph covers one TCR beta chain sequence. Here immunoSEQ multiplex PCR was the method, and the copy in TCRdb shows in-frame clones only, minus some. The data hold about 100,000 clones, with over 75% observed a single time. This record comes from a study of control samples from healthy donors and cancer patients. The CDR3 covers 16 residues. J lost 2 bases, V lost 2 bases, and 8 bases had no gene match. Germline V gene data show CDR1 as SGHDT and CDR2 as YYEEEE. The sample was blood. The chain joins TRBV5-6 to TRBJ2-5, with 8 bases identical to TRBD1. The TCR comes from a woman between 45 and 60 years old in good health. CDR3: CASSFPRTGLQETQYF. The DNA of the CDR3 is TGTGCCAGCAGCTTCCCCCGGACAGGGCTGCAAGAGACCCAGTACTTC. Together with reference TRBV5-6 and TRBJ2-5, the CDR3 gives the full variable domain: DAGVTQSPTHLIKTRGQQVTLRCSPKSGHDTVSWYQQALGQGPQFIFQYYEEEERQRGNFPDRFSGHQFPNYSSELNVNALLLGDSALYLCASSFPRTGLQETQYFGPGTRLLVL.